One and the same sample provided the 8 T cell receptor beta chains below, sequenced in a study of early T cells in non-severe SARS-CoV-2 infection. Each CDR3 protein gets one entry after TCRdb re-called the 5' RACE reads with MiXCR. This repertoire shows 100,000 to 120,000 distinct CDR3 sequences, around 12% found once; its top ten account for about 4%. Source: whole blood, taken at baseline. The receptors come from an adult who was a healthcare worker with PCR-confirmed SARS-CoV-2 infection or an uninfected control (not recorded which).

This clonotype has ten or more counts. The chain joins TRBV11-2 to TRBJ2-1; D is ambiguous. Trimming took off 1 base at V and 7 bases at J, with 8 bases between the two ends. The CDR3 is 13 residues long. Germline values: CDR1 SGHAT, CDR2 FQNNGV. The CDR3 region has the DNA TGTGCCAGCAGCTTAGTGGGGTGGAATGAGCAGTTCTTC. It codes for CASSLVGWNEQFF.

The chain couples TRBV19 to TRBJ1-1, with a weak D call TRBD1 (5 bases). Germline values: CDR1 LNHDA, CDR2 SQIVND (reference sequence). Trimming removed 7 bases from V and 1 base from J, with 10 bases in between. The CDR3 consists of 13 residues. The CDR3 region is CASIPDRNTEAFF. The CDR3 DNA sequence: TGTGCCAGTATCCCCGACAGGAACACTGAAGCTTTCTTT. Together with reference TRBV19 and TRBJ1-1, the CDR3 gives the full variable domain: DGGITQSPKYLFRKEGQNVTLSCEQNLNHDAMYWYRQDPGQGLRLIYYSQIVNDFQKGDIAEGYSVSREKKESFPLTVTSAQKNPTAFYLCASIPDRNTEAFFGQGTRLTVV.

This clonotype was counted a few times. The chain carries TRBV20-1 and TRBJ2-1; perhaps TRBD2 as D (6 bases). Trimming took 6 bases from V and 3 from J, leaving 15 bases between them. Germline-derived CDR1 and CDR2 are DFQATT and SNEGSKA (reference sequence). CDR3 length: 14 amino acids. The CDR3 bases are TGCAGTGCCCTCACTAGCTCTCACTACAATGAGCAGTTCTTC. Residues: CSALTSSHYNEQFF.

There are a few counts of this clonotype. The genes are TRBV4-1 and TRBJ2-7; 9 bases are a match to TRBD1. Germline-derived CDR1 and CDR2 are MGHRA and YSYEKL. The trim removed 4 bases at V and 3 bases at J, leaving 10 bases unmatched. There are 16 residues in the CDR3. The CDR3 DNA follows: TGCGCCAGCAGCCCCGTCGCCGGGACAGGGCGCTACGAGCAGTACTTC. Its protein is CASSPVAGTGRYEQYF.

This clonotype was observed many times. This rearrangement joins TRBV4-2 to TRBJ1-1; TRBD1 aligns across 7 bases. This CDR3 spans 14 amino acids. V lost 2 bases to trimming and J lost 1 base; unmatched junction nucleotides: 1. Germline V gene lookup returns CDR1 LGHNA and CDR2 YNFKEQ. CDR3: CASSQRQGNTEAFF. CDR3 sequence (DNA): TGTGCCAGCAGCCAACGACAGGGGAACACTGAAGCTTTCTTT.

CDR3 residues: CASSSRGSMNTEAFF. The DNA of the CDR3 is TGTGCCAGTAGTTCGCGAGGGTCCATGAACACTGAAGCTTTCTTT. This chain connects TRBV19 to TRBJ1-1; no clear D gene. Germline V gene lookup returns CDR1 LNHDA and CDR2 SQIVND (reference sequence). The CDR3 covers 15 residues. V lost 5 bases and J 0 bases, leaving 13 bases between the germline ends.

This clonotype was found many times. This chain links TRBV29-1 with TRBJ2-3; D possibly corresponds to TRBD1 (5 bases). In germline, CDR1 is SQVTM, CDR2 ANQGSEA. The CDR3 is 13 amino acids. DNA of the CDR3: TGCATCGTATGGACACCCCCCACAGATACGCAGTATTTT. Translation: CIVWTPPTDTQYF.

This chain joins TRBV3-1 and TRBJ2-1; D not resolved. CDR3 size: 14 residues. The ends were cut back, 4 bases at V and 5 bases at J, with 12 bases in the middle. CDR1 and CDR2 from the germline V gene are LGHDT and YNNKEL (reference sequence). The CDR3 sequence: CASSRRHSDNEQFF. CDR3 nucleotide sequence: TGTGCCAGCAGCCGACGACACTCTGACAATGAGCAGTTCTTC.